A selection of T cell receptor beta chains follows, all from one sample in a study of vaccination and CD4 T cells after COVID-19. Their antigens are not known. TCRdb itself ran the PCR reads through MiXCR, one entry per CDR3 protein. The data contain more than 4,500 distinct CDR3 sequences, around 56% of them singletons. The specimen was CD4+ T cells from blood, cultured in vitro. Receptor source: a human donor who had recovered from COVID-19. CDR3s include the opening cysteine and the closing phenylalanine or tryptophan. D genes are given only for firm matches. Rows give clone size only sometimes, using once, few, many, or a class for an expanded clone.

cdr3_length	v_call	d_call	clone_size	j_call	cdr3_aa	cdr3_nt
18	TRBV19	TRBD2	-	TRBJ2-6	CASSNERAGGLGANVLTF	TGTGCCAGTAGTAACGAAAGAGCGGGGGGTCTGGGGGCCAACGTCCTGACTTTC
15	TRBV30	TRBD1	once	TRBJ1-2	CAWGQPGQGNYGYTF	TGTGCCTGGGGACAACCGGGACAGGGAAACTATGGCTACACCTTC
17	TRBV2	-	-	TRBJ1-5	CASSEVIWGYSNQPQHF	TGTGCCAGCAGTGAAGTTATTTGGGGGTATAGCAATCAGCCCCAGCATTTT
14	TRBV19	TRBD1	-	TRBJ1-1	CANRRDRANTEAFF	TGTGCCAACCGCCGGGACAGGGCGAACACTGAAGCTTTCTTT
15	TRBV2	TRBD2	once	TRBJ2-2	CASSQIAGGSGELFF	TGTGCCAGCAGTCAAATAGCGGGGGGGTCAGGGGAGCTGTTTTTT
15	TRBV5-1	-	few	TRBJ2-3	CASSLLQGGTDTQYF	TGCGCCAGCAGCTTGCTCCAGGGTGGCACAGATACGCAGTATTTT
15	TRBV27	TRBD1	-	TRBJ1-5	CASSLDRGLYQPQHF	TGTGCCAGCAGTTTAGACAGGGGGCTTTATCAGCCCCAGCATTTT
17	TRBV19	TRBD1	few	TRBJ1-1	CASRILPGGTGYTEAFF	TGTGCCAGTAGGATCCTCCCCGGGGGGACAGGGTACACTGAAGCTTTCTTT
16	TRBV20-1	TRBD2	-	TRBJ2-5	CSARPSGGRVKETQYF	TGCAGTGCTAGACCTAGCGGAGGCAGGGTCAAAGAGACCCAGTACTTC
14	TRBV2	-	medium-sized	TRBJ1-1	CASSEYRGSTEAFF	TGTGCCAGCAGTGAATATCGGGGGAGCACTGAAGCTTTCTTT
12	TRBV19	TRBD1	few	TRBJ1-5	CASGQGNQPQHF	TGTGCCAGTGGACAGGGCAATCAGCCCCAGCATTTT
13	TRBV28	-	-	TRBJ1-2	CASTTDSFYGYTF	TGTGCCAGCACGACTGACAGCTTCTATGGCTACACCTTC
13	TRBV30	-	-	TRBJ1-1	CAWSGDPSTEAFF	TGTGCCTGGAGTGGGGACCCAAGCACTGAAGCTTTCTTT
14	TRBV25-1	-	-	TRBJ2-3	CASSGFASTDTQYF	TGTGCCAGCAGTGGCTTTGCTAGCACAGATACGCAGTATTTT
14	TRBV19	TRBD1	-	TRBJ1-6	CASSSDRGLSPLHF	TGTGCCAGTAGTAGCGACAGGGGGCTTTCACCCCTCCACTTT
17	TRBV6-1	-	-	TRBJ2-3	CASSGTSVSHFTDTQYF	TGTGCCAGCAGTGGGACATCTGTCAGCCACTTCACAGATACGCAGTATTTT
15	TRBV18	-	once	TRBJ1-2	CASSTGLSGNYGYTF	TGTGCCAGCTCAACCGGGCTAAGTGGTAACTATGGCTACACCTTC
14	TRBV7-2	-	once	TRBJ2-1	CASSLGGVYNEQFF	TGTGCCAGCAGCTTAGGCGGGGTCTACAATGAGCAGTTCTTC
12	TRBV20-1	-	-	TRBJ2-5	CSARLESETQYF	TGCAGTGCTAGATTGGAGTCAGAGACCCAGTACTTC
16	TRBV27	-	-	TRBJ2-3	CASSLRSGGAADTQYF	TGTGCCAGCAGTTTGAGGAGCGGCGGGGCGGCAGATACGCAGTATTTT
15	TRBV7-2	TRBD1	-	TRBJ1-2	CASSLVGDRGSGYTF	TGTGCCAGCAGCTTAGTTGGGGACAGGGGATCGGGCTACACCTTC
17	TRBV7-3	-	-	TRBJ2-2	CASAKGDVGGRAGELFF	TGTGCCAGCGCAAAAGGAGATGTCGGGGGAAGGGCCGGGGAGCTGTTTTTT
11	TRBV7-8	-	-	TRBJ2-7	CASSLLYEQYF	TGTGCCAGCAGCTTACTCTACGAGCAGTACTTC
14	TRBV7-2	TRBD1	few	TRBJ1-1	CASSFNRGSTEAFF	TGTGCCAGCAGCTTTAACAGGGGAAGCACTGAAGCTTTCTTT
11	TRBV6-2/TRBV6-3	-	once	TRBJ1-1	CTSSFVLEAFF	TGTACCAGCAGTTTCGTCTTAGAAGCTTTCTTT
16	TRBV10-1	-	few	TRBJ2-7	CASSFCSRGNSYEQYF	TGCGCCAGCAGTTTTTGTAGTCGGGGAAACTCCTACGAGCAGTACTTC
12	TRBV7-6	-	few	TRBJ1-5	CASGQFNQPQHF	TGTGCCAGTGGACAGTTCAATCAGCCCCAGCATTTT
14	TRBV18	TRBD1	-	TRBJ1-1	CASSPGQRGSEAFF	TGTGCCAGCTCACCGGGACAGAGAGGCAGTGAAGCTTTCTTT
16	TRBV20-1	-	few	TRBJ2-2	CSARGDTGNSDEELFF	TGCAGTGCTAGGGGGGACACAGGGAATAGCGATGAGGAGCTGTTTTTT
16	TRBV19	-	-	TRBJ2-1	CASSIDRDYLWDEQFF	TGTGCCAGTAGTATAGATCGAGACTACCTCTGGGATGAGCAGTTCTTC
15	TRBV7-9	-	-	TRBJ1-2	CASSLFGGQNYGYTF	TGTGCCAGCAGCTTATTCGGCGGACAAAACTATGGCTACACCTTC
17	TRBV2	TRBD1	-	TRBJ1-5	CASSEALWTGGNQPQHF	TGTGCCAGCAGTGAAGCGCTCTGGACAGGGGGAAATCAGCCCCAGCATTTT
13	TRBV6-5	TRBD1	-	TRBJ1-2	CASSWTGGGGYTF	TGTGCCAGCAGTTGGACAGGGGGCGGCGGCTACACCTTC
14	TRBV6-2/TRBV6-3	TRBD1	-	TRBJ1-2	CASAPGQGNYGYTF	TGTGCCAGCGCGCCGGGACAGGGTAACTATGGCTACACCTTC
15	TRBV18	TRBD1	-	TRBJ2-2	CASSPDRAITGELFF	TGTGCCAGCTCACCCGACAGGGCCATAACCGGGGAGCTGTTTTTT
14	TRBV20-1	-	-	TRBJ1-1	CSARISRRGTEAFF	TGCAGTGCTAGAATCTCCCGGCGGGGCACTGAAGCTTTCTTT
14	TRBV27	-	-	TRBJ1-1	CASSLILGNTEAFF	TGTGCCAGCAGTTTAATACTCGGGAACACTGAAGCTTTCTTT
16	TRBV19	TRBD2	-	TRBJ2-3	CASSRLAGVRRDTQYF	TGTGCCAGTAGTCGCCTAGCGGGAGTCAGGAGAGATACGCAGTATTTT
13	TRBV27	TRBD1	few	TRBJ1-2	CASSGLDRDGYTF	TGTGCCAGCAGTGGGCTAGACAGGGACGGCTACACCTTC
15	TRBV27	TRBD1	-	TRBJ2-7	CASRQGQGGSYEQYF	TGTGCCAGCAGACAAGGACAGGGCGGCTCCTACGAGCAGTACTTC
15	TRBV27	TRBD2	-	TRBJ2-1	CASSKPGLAVVEQFF	TGTGCCAGCAGTAAACCGGGACTAGCAGTTGTTGAGCAGTTCTTC
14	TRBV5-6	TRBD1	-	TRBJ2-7	CASSLGTGLGEQYF	TGTGCCAGCAGCTTAGGGACAGGGCTTGGAGAGCAGTACTTC
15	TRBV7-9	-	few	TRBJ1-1	CASSPPGGRDTEAFF	TGTGCCAGCAGCCCGCCGGGAGGGAGGGACACTGAAGCTTTCTTT
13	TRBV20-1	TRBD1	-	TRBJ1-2	CSAADRAYYGYTF	TGCAGTGCGGCGGACAGGGCATACTATGGCTACACCTTC
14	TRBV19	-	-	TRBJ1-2	CASSIGPQLLVYTF	TGTGCCAGTAGTATAGGTCCACAGCTTCTGGTCTACACCTTC
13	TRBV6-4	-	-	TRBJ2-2	CASSDSILRELFF	TGTGCCAGCAGTGACTCGATCCTCAGGGAGCTGTTTTTT
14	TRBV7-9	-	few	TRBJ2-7	CASSLELGAYEQYF	TGTGCCAGCAGCTTAGAGCTGGGGGCCTACGAGCAGTACTTC
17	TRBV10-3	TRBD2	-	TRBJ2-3	CAITAAKASGGTDTQYF	TGTGCCATCACGGCGGCCAAGGCTAGCGGAGGCACAGATACGCAGTATTTT
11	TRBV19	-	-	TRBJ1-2	CASSSLSGYTF	TGTGCCAGTAGTTCCCTCTCGGGCTACACCTTC
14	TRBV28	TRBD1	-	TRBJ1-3	CASSRTGGGNTIYF	TGTGCCAGCAGTAGGACAGGGGGTGGAAACACCATATATTTT
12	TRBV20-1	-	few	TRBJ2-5	CSAREVPETQYF	TGCAGTGCTAGAGAAGTCCCAGAGACCCAGTACTTC
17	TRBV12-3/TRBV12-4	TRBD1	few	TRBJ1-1	CASSSLGQPRANTEAFF	TGTGCCAGCAGTTCCCTGGGACAGCCAAGGGCGAACACTGAAGCTTTCTTT
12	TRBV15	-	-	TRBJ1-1	CATSRPGAEAFF	TGTGCCACCAGCAGACCAGGCGCTGAAGCTTTCTTT
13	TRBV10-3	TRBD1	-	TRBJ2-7	CAISGDRSYEQYF	TGTGCCATCAGTGGGGACAGGTCCTACGAGCAGTACTTC
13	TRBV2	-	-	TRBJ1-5	CASSGSRGWPQHF	TGTGCCAGCAGTGGTAGCAGGGGCTGGCCCCAGCATTTT
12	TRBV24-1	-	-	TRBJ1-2	CASTREGEGYTF	TGTGCCAGTACGCGGGAAGGAGAAGGCTACACCTTC
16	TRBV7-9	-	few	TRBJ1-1	CASSPYSGTLYTEAFF	TGTGCCAGCAGCCCCTATTCAGGGACCCTCTACACTGAAGCTTTCTTT